The 13 T cell receptor beta chains below all came from one sample that was sequenced in a study of blood T cell repertoires in COVID-19 (dated by TCRdb to about 2020). The library relied on the immunoSEQ multiplex PCR assay. TCRdb holds this immuneACCESS table with in-frame rearrangements only. Some clones are missing; in checked studies, unresolved V genes explain under half, and the rest has no known cause. For this sample the table gives 150,000 to 200,000 clones, of which approximately 90% were detected only once. The ten largest clones represent 2% to 3% of the sample. Sequencing used peripheral blood. All receptors come from a man between 18 and 29 years old with acute or convalescent COVID-19.

This chain links TRBV2 with TRBJ2-1, with 7 bases identical to TRBD2. The CDR3 is 16 amino acids. Germline V gene lookup returns CDR1 SNHLY and CDR2 FYNNEI. Trimming took 3 bases from V and 0 from J; bases not matched to a gene: 5. In nucleotides, the CDR3 is TGTGCCAGCAGTGATGGGGGGGGTAGCTCCTACAATGAGCAGTTCTTC. This encodes CASSDGGGSSYNEQFF.

V usage is TRBV6-5 and J usage is TRBJ1-6; no firm D call. Trimming shortened V by 5 bases and J by 2 bases, and 10 bases separated the two germline ends. From germline, CDR1 is MNHEY and CDR2 SVGAGI. This CDR3 has 15 residues. This CDR3 is CASSLWAPYNSPLHF. The CDR3, as DNA: TGTGCCAGCAGTCTCTGGGCCCCCTATAATTCACCCCTCCACTTT.

The J gene is TRBJ2-7, the V gene TRBV5-1, with 10 bases identical to TRBD1. V shed 7 bases, J shed 7 bases, and the junction held 11 bases outside the gene matches. The CDR3 has 14 residues. The germline V gene has CDR1 SGHRS and CDR2 YFSETQ. CDR3 bases: TGCGCCAGCTGTCTGGGACAGGGGTTAGGTGAGCAGTACTTC. Translating it yields CASCLGQGLGEQYF.

This chain uses TRBV6-6 with TRBJ1-2; D unresolved. Germline assignment: CDR1 MNHNY and CDR2 SVGAGI (reference sequence). Trimming left V 7 bases short and J 0 bases short, with 12 bases between. This CDR3 has 14 residues. As DNA, the CDR3 is TGTGCCAGCACAGAGGCCCGAGCTAACTATGGCTACACCTTC. This gives the protein CASTEARANYGYTF.

The gene calls are TRBV4-1 and TRBJ1-2; D gene unclear. The length of the CDR3 is 15 residues. CDR1 MGHRA and CDR2 YSYEKL come from the germline V gene. V dropped 0 bases and J dropped 1 base, with 9 bases sitting between them. The CDR3 DNA follows: TGCGCCAGCAGCCAAGATGAGGCAGATAACTATGGCTACACCTTC. Protein product: CASSQDEADNYGYTF.

The chain links TRBV11-2 to TRBJ1-1; a weak D match, TRBD1 (6 bases). Looked up from germline, CDR1 is SGHAT and CDR2 is FQNNGV. Trimming pared 5 bases from V and 4 bases from J, leaving 17 bases between. There are 15 residues in the CDR3. The CDR3 DNA is TGTGCCAGCAGCCCGTTGGGGGGGGCGAGCACTGAAGCTTTCTTT. Residues: CASSPLGGASTEAFF.

V gene TRBV9 combines with J gene TRBJ1-2; D may be TRBD1 (6 bases). The length of the CDR3 is 14 residues. Germline CDR1 is SGDLS and CDR2 is YYNGEE. With 5 bases removed from V and 3 bases from J, the gap between germline ends came to 14 bases. The CDR3 reads CASRPTGWDYGYTF. The CDR3, as DNA: TGTGCCAGCAGACCGACAGGTTGGGACTATGGCTACACCTTC.

The chain uses TRBV25-1 and TRBJ1-4; TRBD1 matches 7 bases. V was clipped by 3 bases and J by 4 bases; unmatched bases: 11. The CDR3 runs 17 residues. Germline CDR1 MGHDK, CDR2 SYGVNS. The CDR3 DNA reads as TGTGCCAGCAGTGAGAGCCTTCCGGGACAGCATAATGAAAAACTGTTTTTT. This translates into CASSESLPGQHNEKLFF.

The V call is TRBV11-2, the J call TRBJ1-5; 9 bases align to TRBD1. The germline V gene encodes CDR1 SGHAT and CDR2 FQNNGV. The CDR3 spans 15 residues. Trimming removed 2 bases from V and 11 bases from J; junction bases left unmatched: 10. CDR3 loop: CASSLSRTGAGAQHF. Here the CDR3 DNA reads TGTGCCAGCAGCTTAAGTAGGACAGGGGCTGGGGCCCAGCATTTT.

The CDR3, as DNA: TGTGCCAGCAGCCCATGGAGTGAAAGAAATGAGCAGTTCTTC. It translates to CASSPWSERNEQFF. The rearrangement uses TRBV11-2 and TRBJ2-1; D unresolved. This CDR3 comprises 14 residues. Germline assignment: CDR1 SGHAT and CDR2 FQNNGV. Trimming took off 5 bases at V and 7 bases at J, with 15 bases between the two ends.

The rearrangement uses TRBV30 and TRBJ1-5, with a weak D call TRBD1 (5 bases). In germline, CDR1 is GTSNPN, CDR2 SVGIG (reference sequence). V lost 0 bases to trimming and J lost 4 bases, with 10 bases between them. The CDR3 is 14 amino acids. CDR3 nucleotide sequence: TGTGCCTGGAGTGTGGGGCGGCAAAATCAGCCCCAGCATTTT. This sequence encodes CAWSVGRQNQPQHF.

This clone has just one count. Other DNA sequences in the same sample also yield this CDR3. In nucleotides, the CDR3 is TGTGCCAGCAGCTTAGGACAGGCACTGAACACTGAAGCTTTCTTT. It codes for CASSLGQALNTEAFF. The genes are TRBV7-9 and TRBJ1-1, with D perhaps matching TRBD1 (6 bases). The germline V and J ends were trimmed by 1 base and 0 bases, with 9 bases remaining between them. The CDR3 sequence is 15 residues long. Germline V gene data show CDR1 as SEHNR and CDR2 as FQNEAQ (reference sequence).

The chain employs TRBV10-3 and TRBJ1-1; 8 bases agree with TRBD1. The CDR3 length is 15 residues. The V gene end was trimmed by 10 bases and the J gene end by 5 bases; junction bases not matched to a gene: 15. Germline CDR1 reads ENHRY; CDR2 reads SYGVKD. The CDR3 nucleotides are TGTGCCACCCGCCGAGAAAAACAGGGGGGGACTGAAGCTTTCTTT. Protein: CATRREKQGGTEAFF.